Below, 27 T cell receptor beta chains from the same sample are listed, as sequenced in a study of shared clonotypes between healthy human individuals. The method was immunoSEQ multiplex PCR; TCRdb's version includes in-frame clones alone and lacks a portion of them. Among millions of clones, approximately 95% were seen once, and the ten largest hold under 0.15%. Specimen: naive CD4+ T cells sorted from blood. Subset of the sample: CD45RA+ positively selected. The receptors were sampled from a man in his late teens or twenties in good health.

As for this clone: This sample includes further DNA sequences coding for the same CDR3. The chain has TRBV6-5 and TRBJ1-1; D is uncertain. Germline values: CDR1 MNHEY, CDR2 SVGAGI. The germline V and J ends were trimmed by 4 bases and 6 bases, with 15 bases remaining between them. This CDR3 has 14 amino acids. The chain's CDR3 is CASSSPPEDPEAFF. Here the CDR3 DNA reads TGTGCCAGCAGTTCGCCCCCCGAGGATCCTGAAGCTTTCTTT.

The chain employs TRBV7-9 and TRBJ2-7; tentative D call: TRBD2 (5 bases). The CDR3 covers 14 residues. Trimming pared 4 bases from V and 1 base from J, leaving 11 bases between. CDR1 is SEHNR, CDR2 FQNEAQ, per germline (reference sequence). The chain's CDR3 is CASSSRTLSYEQYF. CDR3 bases: TGTGCCAGCAGCTCCCGGACTCTTTCCTACGAGCAGTACTTC. Together with reference TRBV7-9 and TRBJ2-7, the CDR3 gives the full variable domain: DTGVSQNPRHKITKRGQNVTFRCDPISEHNRLYWYRQTLGQGPEFLTYFQNEAQLEKSRLLSDRFSAERPKGSFSTLEIQRTEQGDSAMYLCASSSRTLSYEQYFGPGTRLTVT.

The rearrangement uses TRBV7-9 and TRBJ1-2; TRBD1 is a possible D gene (5 bases). Trimming removed 5 bases from V and 8 bases from J, with 21 bases in between. The germline V gene encodes CDR1 SEHNR and CDR2 FQNEAQ (reference sequence). The CDR3 has 15 residues. CDR3 coding DNA: TGTGCCAGCAGCCTGGGGCTTCCGGATTTGGGCGGCTACACCTTC. This codes for CASSLGLPDLGGYTF.

To note about this clone: Other nucleotide sequences from this sample produce the same CDR3. The rearrangement links TRBV6-1 to TRBJ2-3; possible D gene TRBD1, 6 bases. The CDR3 length is 14 residues. Germline-derived CDR1 and CDR2 are MNHNS and SASEGT. Trimming took off 6 bases at V and 2 bases at J, with 12 bases between the two ends. CDR3 DNA: TGTGCCAGCAGGATGACAGGTTCCACAGATACGCAGTATTTT. It translates to CASRMTGSTDTQYF.

The chain couples TRBV7-9 to TRBJ1-6; D uncertain. Trimming took 5 bases from V and 6 from J, leaving 17 bases between them. CDR3 length: 16 residues. The germline V gene has CDR1 SEHNR and CDR2 FQNEAQ (reference sequence). The chain's CDR3 is CASSRDGSSTNSPLHF. CDR3 nucleotide sequence: TGTGCCAGCAGCCGCGACGGAAGCTCAACTAATTCACCCCTCCACTTT.

The V gene is TRBV28, the J gene TRBJ1-5; 11 nucleotides agree with TRBD1. This CDR3 is built from 17 residues. The J segment lost 4 bases and the V segment lost 3 bases, leaving 8 bases of the junction unmatched. Germline CDR1 MDHEN, CDR2 SYDVKM. Here the CDR3 reads CASSLGQGVTVNQPQHF. The CDR3 DNA sequence: TGTGCCAGCAGTTTGGGACAGGGGGTTACCGTTAATCAGCCCCAGCATTTT.

Notes on this clone: The same CDR3 is also encoded by other DNA sequences in this sample. V and J are TRBV5-1 and TRBJ2-6, with no clear D. Trimming removed 4 bases from V and 1 base from J, with 6 bases in between. CDR1 is SGHRS, CDR2 YFSETQ, per germline. This CDR3 contains 14 residues. The CDR3 loop is CASSPGSGANVLTF. CDR3 DNA: TGCGCCAGCAGCCCTGGATCTGGGGCCAACGTCCTGACTTTC.

This rearrangement joins TRBV11-2 to TRBJ1-1; possibly TRBD1 for D (6 bases). Germline V gene data show CDR1 as SGHAT and CDR2 as FQNNGV. Trimming pared 5 bases from V and 7 bases from J, leaving 17 bases between. The CDR3 is 14 amino acids. CDR3 loop: CASSIDRRAGEAFF. CDR3 sequence (DNA): TGTGCCAGCAGCATTGACAGGCGGGCCGGTGAAGCTTTCTTT.

The rearrangement links TRBV23-1 to TRBJ1-5; 7 nucleotides agree with TRBD1. TRBV23-1 is flagged as an ORF with uncertain function. V shed 4 bases, J shed 3 bases, and the junction held 6 bases outside the gene matches. This CDR3 has 15 amino acids. This chain's CDR3 is CASSRDSFYNQPQHF. As DNA, the CDR3 is TGCGCCAGCAGTCGGGACAGCTTTTACAATCAGCCCCAGCATTTT.

This clone was seen only a few times. This sequence joins TRBV6-6 and TRBJ1-4; 8 bases align to TRBD1. Germline V CDR1 and CDR2: MNHNY, SVGAGI (reference sequence). This CDR3 comprises 14 residues. J was trimmed by 7 bases and V by 6 bases; bases with no gene match: 7. As DNA, the CDR3 is TGTGCCAGCAGGTGGACAGGGCTGTCTGAAAAACTGTTTTTT. Amino acids: CASRWTGLSEKLFF.

The rearrangement links TRBV28 to TRBJ1-3, with D hard to call. This CDR3 has 15 residues. Trimming removed 3 bases from V and 4 bases from J, with 13 bases in between. CDR1 is MDHEN and CDR2 is SYDVKM in the germline V gene. CDR3 region: CASSFADLQGNTIYF. For the CDR3, the DNA is TGTGCCAGCAGTTTCGCCGACTTACAAGGAAACACCATATATTTT.

The chain recombines TRBV30 with TRBJ1-3; 8 nucleotides align to TRBD1. Germline lookup yields CDR1 GTSNPN and CDR2 SVGIG (reference sequence). The CDR3 length is 17 residues. The junction had 10 bases not matched to a gene; V was cut back by 3 bases and J by 0 bases. The CDR3 region is CAWSGDRFQFSGNTIYF. The CDR3 nucleotides are TGTGCCTGGAGCGGGGACAGGTTTCAATTCTCTGGAAACACCATATATTTT.

This chain uses TRBV11-2 with TRBJ2-3; no firm D call. Germline V gene sequence: CDR1 SGHAT, CDR2 FQNNGV. The V gene lost 1 base and the J gene lost 7 bases, with 3 bases spanning the gap. The CDR3 extends over 11 amino acids. CDR3 nucleotides: TGTGCCAGCAGCTTAGGGAATACGCAGTATTTT. This codes for CASSLGNTQYF. The full variable domain, its missing parts supplied by reference TRBV11-2 and TRBJ2-3, is EAGVAQSPRYKIIEKRQSVAFWCNPISGHATLYWYQQILGQGPKLLIQFQNNGVVDDSQLPKDRFSAERLKGVDSTLKIQPAKLEDSAVYLCASSLGNTQYFGPGTRLTVL.

V gene TRBV18 combines with J gene TRBJ2-2, with D possibly matching TRBD2 (6 bases). The CDR3 is made up of 16 amino acids. CDR1 and CDR2 from the germline V gene are KGHSH and LQKENI. V was cut by 1 base and J by 2 bases, with 11 bases left in between. As DNA, the CDR3 is TGTGCCAGCTCACCACGCCAGGGAGGAAACACCGGGGAGCTGTTTTTT. This gives the protein CASSPRQGGNTGELFF.

This chain connects TRBV10-1 to TRBJ2-2; weak D call: TRBD2 (5 bases). V dropped 3 bases and J dropped 4 bases, with 9 bases sitting between them. CDR3 length equals 14 residues. In germline, CDR1 is WNHNN, CDR2 SYGVQD (reference sequence). CDR3 nucleotide sequence: TGCGCCAGCAGTGATACGGGGTCCACCGGGGAGCTGTTTTTT. Translating gives CASSDTGSTGELFF.

For this clone: A much larger clonotype is one base distant, so this may be a read error. Other DNA sequences from this sample encode an identical CDR3 as well. This rearrangement joins TRBV4-1 to TRBJ1-1; 8 positions match TRBD1. Looked up from germline, CDR1 is MGHRA and CDR2 is YSYEKL. V lost 2 bases and J lost 4; bases outside the gene matches: 3. This CDR3 spans 14 amino acids. The CDR3 region has the DNA TGCGCCAGCAGCCAACAGGGGGCAGGCACTGAAGCTTTCTTT. Translated: CASSQQGAGTEAFF.

V usage is TRBV5-1 and J usage is TRBJ1-6; 9 bases match TRBD1. This CDR3 is built from 16 residues. Germline assignment: CDR1 SGHRS and CDR2 YFSETQ. Trimming cost V 0 bases and J 4 bases; bases outside gene matches: 2. Here the CDR3 reads CASSLDGTGYNSPLHF. The CDR3 DNA reads TGCGCCAGCAGCTTGGACGGGACAGGGTATAATTCACCCCTCCACTTT.

This clone was seen more than once but under ten times. The rearrangement uses TRBV6-5 and TRBJ2-7; TRBD1 is a possible D gene (6 bases). CDR1 is MNHEY and CDR2 is SVGAGI in the germline V gene. This CDR3 is built from 14 residues. The ends were cut back, 5 bases at V and 3 bases at J, with 14 bases in the middle. The CDR3 DNA is TGTGCCAGCAGTCGGACAGCAGGCAACTACGAGCAGTACTTC. This sequence encodes CASSRTAGNYEQYF.

The rearrangement joins TRBV30 to TRBJ2-3, with D uncertain. In germline, CDR1 is GTSNPN, CDR2 SVGIG (reference sequence). The CDR3 totals 15 residues. Trimming took off 2 bases at V and 0 bases at J, with 12 bases between the two ends. In DNA, the CDR3 is TGTGCCTGGAGTAGATCTTTCCTCAGCACAGATACGCAGTATTTT. Residues: CAWSRSFLSTDTQYF.

This chain uses TRBV6-5 with TRBJ2-5; D call uncertain. CDR3 length: 14 residues. Per the germline V gene, CDR1 is MNHEY and CDR2 is SVGAGI. Between the trimmed V and J ends, which lost 2 bases and 2 bases, there was a span of 9 bases. The CDR3 DNA reads TGTGCCAGCAGTTACACGGCGGAACAAGAGACCCAGTACTTC. It specifies CASSYTAEQETQYF.

The rearrangement links TRBV5-6 to TRBJ1-3, with 11 bases that match TRBD1. The V gene's germline CDR1 is SGHDT and CDR2 YYEEEE. With V trimmed by 4 bases and J by 2 bases, 5 bases remained unmatched. This CDR3 region has 16 residues. DNA for the CDR3: TGTGCCAGCAGCCCGGACAGGGGGCTCACTGGAAACACCATATATTTT. This sequence encodes CASSPDRGLTGNTIYF.

To note about this clone: Other nucleotide sequences from this sample produce the same CDR3. The chain couples TRBV5-1 to TRBJ1-5; 7 nucleotides agree with TRBD1. This CDR3 comprises 13 residues. CDR1 is SGHRS and CDR2 is YFSETQ in the germline V gene. The ends lost 4 bases at V and 5 bases at J; junction bases unmatched: 3. The chain's CDR3 is CASSRQGDQPQHF. In DNA form, the CDR3 reads TGCGCCAGCAGCCGGCAGGGGGATCAGCCCCAGCATTTT.

Notes on this clone: Other DNA sequences in the sample encode the same CDR3. The V gene is TRBV2, the J gene TRBJ2-2, with 12 nucleotides matching TRBD1. CDR1 and CDR2 (germline): SNHLY, FYNNEI. J was trimmed by 2 bases and V by 6 bases; bases with no gene match: 1. The CDR3 has 15 amino acids. Written as DNA, the CDR3 is TGTGCCAGCAGGGGGACAGGGGGCAACACCGGGGAGCTGTTTTTT. It codes for CASRGTGGNTGELFF. Full variable domain (outside the CDR3, taken from reference TRBV2 and TRBJ2-2): EPEVTQTPSHQVTQMGQEVILRCVPISNHLYFYWYRQILGQKVEFLVSFYNNEISEKSEIFDDQFSVERPDGSNFTLKIRSTKLEDSAMYFCASRGTGGNTGELFFGEGSRLTVL.

This clone showed up just once. This CDR3 is CASSHGTSGGYEQYF. In DNA, the CDR3 is TGTGCCAGCAGCCACGGGACTAGCGGGGGCTACGAGCAGTACTTC. The V call is TRBV7-2, the J call TRBJ2-7; 14 nucleotides match TRBD2. V gave up 5 bases and J gave up 3 bases; unmatched junction bases: 3. The CDR3 covers 15 residues. Germline V lookup: CDR1 SGHTA, CDR2 FQGNSA.

The V gene is TRBV5-4, the J gene TRBJ2-2; D gene uncertain. The V gene's germline CDR1 is SGHNT and CDR2 YYREEE (reference sequence). The V end was cut by 3 bases, the J end by 2 bases, with 11 bases between. There are 15 residues in the CDR3. Here the CDR3 reads CASSSYGPNTGELFF. In DNA form, the CDR3 reads TGTGCCAGCAGCTCCTACGGCCCAAACACCGGGGAGCTGTTTTTT. Full variable domain (outside the CDR3, taken from reference TRBV5-4 and TRBJ2-2): ETGVTQSPTHLIKTRGQQVTLRCSSQSGHNTVSWYQQALGQGPQFIFQYYREEENGRGNFPPRFSGLQFPNYSSELNVNALELDDSALYLCASSSYGPNTGELFFGEGSRLTVL.

The V call is TRBV6-1, the J call TRBJ1-6, with D uncertain. The CDR3 extends over 14 amino acids. Germline CDR1 reads MNHNS; CDR2 reads SASEGT. V dropped 7 bases and J dropped 4 bases, with 11 bases sitting between them. The CDR3 loop reads CASTSGLYNSPLHF. CDR3 bases: TGTGCCAGCACCTCCGGGCTTTATAATTCACCCCTCCACTTT.

About this clone itself: This may stem from a read error, because a much larger clone lies one nucleotide away. The CDR3 does not close with the conserved phenylalanine or tryptophan, likely indicating a read error. V and J are TRBV4-2 and TRBJ2-7, with TRBD2 identical over 11 bases. This CDR3 region has 16 residues. Trimming at V came to 0 bases and at J to 3 bases, leaving 4 bases not matched to a gene. Germline assignment: CDR1 LGHNA and CDR2 YNFKEQ. CDR3 sequence reads: CASSQDPLAGGYEQYL. The CDR3 DNA sequence: TGTGCCAGCAGCCAAGATCCCCTAGCGGGGGGCTACGAGCAGTACCTC.